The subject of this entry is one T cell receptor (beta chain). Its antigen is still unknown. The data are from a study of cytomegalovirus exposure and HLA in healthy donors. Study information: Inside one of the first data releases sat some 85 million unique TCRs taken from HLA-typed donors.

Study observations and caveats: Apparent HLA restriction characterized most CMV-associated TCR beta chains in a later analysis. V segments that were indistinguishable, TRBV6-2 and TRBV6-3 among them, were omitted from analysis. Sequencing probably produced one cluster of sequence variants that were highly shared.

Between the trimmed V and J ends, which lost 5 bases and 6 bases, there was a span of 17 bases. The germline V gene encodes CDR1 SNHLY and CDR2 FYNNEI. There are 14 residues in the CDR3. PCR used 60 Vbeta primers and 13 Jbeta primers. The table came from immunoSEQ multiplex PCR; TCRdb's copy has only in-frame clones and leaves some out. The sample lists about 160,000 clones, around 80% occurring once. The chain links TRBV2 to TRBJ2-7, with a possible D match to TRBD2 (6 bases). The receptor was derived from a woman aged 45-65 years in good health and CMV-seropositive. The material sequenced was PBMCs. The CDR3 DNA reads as TGTGCCAGCAGTCCCACATCGACTAGTCTCGAGCAGTACTTC. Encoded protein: CASSPTSTSLEQYF.